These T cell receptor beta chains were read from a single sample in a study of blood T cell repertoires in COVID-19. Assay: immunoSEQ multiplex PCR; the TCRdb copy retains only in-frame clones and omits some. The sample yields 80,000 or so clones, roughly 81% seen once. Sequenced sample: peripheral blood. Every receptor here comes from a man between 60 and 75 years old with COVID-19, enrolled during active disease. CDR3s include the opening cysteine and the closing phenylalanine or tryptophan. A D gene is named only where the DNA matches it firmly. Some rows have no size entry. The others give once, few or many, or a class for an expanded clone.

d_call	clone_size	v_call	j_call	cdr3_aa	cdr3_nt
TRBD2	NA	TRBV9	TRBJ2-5	CASSVEAGAWGTQYF	TGTGCCAGCAGCGTAGAAGCGGGGGCTTGGGGGACCCAGTACTTC
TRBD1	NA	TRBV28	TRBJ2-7	CASSLLQGATHEQYF	TGTGCCAGCAGTTTACTACAGGGGGCTACACACGAGCAGTACTTC
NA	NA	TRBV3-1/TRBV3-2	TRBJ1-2	CASSLDAGGAGGYTF	TGTGCCAGCAGCCTAGATGCGGGGGGGGCTGGTGGCTACACCTTC
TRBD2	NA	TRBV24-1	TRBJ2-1	CATSDSEAGGRYNEQFF	TGTGCCACCAGTGATTCGGAAGCGGGAGGCCGTTACAATGAGCAGTTCTTC
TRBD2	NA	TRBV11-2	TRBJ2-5	CASSLDLREGRQTQYF	TGTGCCAGCAGCTTAGATCTGCGGGAGGGCAGGCAGACCCAGTACTTC
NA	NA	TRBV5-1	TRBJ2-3	CASSLQGPDTQYF	TGCGCCAGCAGCTTACAGGGCCCAGATACGCAGTATTTT
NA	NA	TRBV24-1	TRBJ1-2	CATSDPQGGYGYTF	TGTGCCACCAGTGACCCCCAGGGAGGATATGGCTACACCTTC
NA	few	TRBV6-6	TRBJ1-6	CASTPSRGAPNQGLHF	TGTGCCAGCACTCCTAGTCGGGGGGCGCCTAATCAGGGCCTCCACTTT
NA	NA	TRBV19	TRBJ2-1	CASRRERGNEQFF	TGTGCCAGTAGACGGGAGAGGGGCAATGAGCAGTTCTTC
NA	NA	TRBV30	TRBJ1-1	CAWSLIGNTEAFF	TGTGCCTGGAGTCTGATCGGGAACACTGAAGCTTTCTTT
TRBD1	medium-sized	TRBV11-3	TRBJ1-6	CASSLGTGEIYNSPLHF	TGTGCCAGCAGCTTAGGCACAGGGGAAATTTATAATTCACCCCTCCACTTT
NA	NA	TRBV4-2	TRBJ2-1	CASSQANGNEQFF	TGTGCCAGCAGCCAAGCGAACGGCAATGAGCAGTTCTTC
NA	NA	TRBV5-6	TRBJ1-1	CASSLEATGNTEAFF	TGTGCCAGCAGCTTGGAGGCTACGGGGAACACTGAAGCTTTCTTT
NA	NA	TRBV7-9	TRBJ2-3	CASSLQGSSTDTQYF	TGTGCCAGCAGCCTACAGGGATCTAGCACAGATACGCAGTATTTT